This T cell receptor (delta chain) was profiled in a study of γδ T cells in repeated Plasmodium falciparum infection (dated by TCRdb to about 2021). Describing the broader study: In the natural-infection arm, Malian children exposed to intense seasonal malaria transmission were enrolled and compared against age and gender matched Australian children. Four controlled human malaria infections were administered to five or six malaria-naive U.S. adults over 644 days by bites from P. falciparum NF54-infected Anopheles stephensi mosquitoes. Samples were collected from controlled-infection subjects at baseline, immediately before selected infections, and 21 days after each infection. Malian gammadelta TCR repertoires were analysed cross-sectionally during no-transmission periods and longitudinally across acute febrile malaria episodes. In the study, the shaping of the human gammadelta T cell repertoire by repeated Plasmodium falciparum infection was examined using natural infection in Mali and controlled human malaria infection.

From the cysteine through the phenylalanine, the CDR3 covers 11 amino acids. The entry retains the CDR3 DNA only, 33 bases that are in frame from base 1. According to the germline V gene, CDR1 reads TSWWSYY and CDR2 reads QGS. V and J lose 2 bases and 11 bases, and a span of 9 bases separates them. Vgamma9/Vdelta2+ and Vdelta2-negative gammadelta T cell populations were flow-sorted from peripheral blood mononuclear cells for bulk TCR repertoire analysis. The paper's findings and limits, for the study overall: The Malian cohort came from a small rural village of predominantly one ethnic group, limiting generalizability. Vgamma9/Vdelta2+ TCR repertoires showed a highly stable polyclonal repertoire over time and infection, with many inter-individual overlapping TCRgamma sequences. Repeated controlled infections appeared to drive waves of new clonotype selection in Vdelta2-negative, largely Vdelta1+, gammadelta TCR repertoires. Compared with the repertoires of Australian children, the Vdelta2-negative gammadelta TCR repertoires of Malian children appeared more clonally expanded, less diverse and less shared. Analysis of inter-individual variability in gammadelta T cell responses was limited by the small size of the controlled-infection cohort.

The sample holds many counts of this clone. Its antigen has not been determined. For this DNA, TCRdb reports the protein of a much larger clone, which diverges at residue 8, most likely from a read error; the protein presented here is translated directly from the DNA. The same CDR3 arises from other DNA sequences in this sample as well. The library came from multiplex PCR. The listed sequencing device is Illumina MiSeq. Both TCR gamma (TRG) and TCR delta (TRD) chains were sequenced from each sorted gammadelta T cell sample. In the authors' own workflow: Repertoire analyses included clonotype tree plots, accumulated frequency of the top 20 clonotypes, diversity index (DI) and D75 metrics. TCRdb processed the public reads again with the CATT caller, after which rows with matching DNA were combined. The V and J calls here are based on TCRdb, not the publication. Within this sample are approximately 53,000 delta-chain clones, with around 1.8% of them counted one time only. The ten largest clones represent about 15% of the sample.

Recombination connected TRDV1 to TRDJ1, with the D segment identity uncertain. The sequence was collected from a pool of human donors (malaria-infected and uninfected, not separated). Source material: gamma-delta T cells from blood. The base sequence is TGTGCTCTTGGGGAAAATCGTAACCTCATCTTT. Translation gives CALGENRNLIF.